The clone carrying this TCR beta chain was detected only once. Its antigen is unknown. The protocol was immunoSEQ multiplex PCR, while the TCRdb copy is restricted to in-frame clones and leaves out a portion. Here the sample spans a few million clones, around 94% being singletons. V shed 0 bases and J shed 3 bases, with 11 bases lying between them. The germline V gene encodes CDR1 KGHSH and CDR2 LQKENI. This CDR3 region has 16 residues. This entry is derived from a study of shared clonotypes between healthy human individuals. Study context: Donor composition was a couple of women and a few men, aged 18 to 49. For every donor, three CD4 naive, three CD4 memory, two CD8 naive and one CD8 memory plates were used. Broader study findings: Clonotypes that were shared across a handful of donors made up approximately 5.1% of naive CD4 clonotypes.

CD4+ cells underwent separation, giving CD45RA+ naive and CD45RA-negative memory subsets. The sequenced material came from naive CD4+ T cells sorted from blood. Stated subset: CD45RA+ positively selected. V is TRBV18 and J is TRBJ2-2; TRBD1 might be the D (6 bases). This receptor was obtained from a man younger than 35 in good health. The CDR3 protein is CASSPPSQGDTGELFF. The CDR3 nucleotides read TGTGCCAGCTCACCACCGTCACAGGGCGACACCGGGGAGCTGTTTTTT.